This T cell receptor (beta chain) emerged from a study of blood T cells in healthy people across ages. The study's findings and limits: Greater diversity and more naive CD4+ cells were seen in long-lived donors than in aged donors. Bulk PBMC profiling left naive and antigen-experienced comparisons inconclusive. In older individuals, TCR beta diversity per million T cells was lower, falling roughly linearly with age.

Germline V gene data show CDR1 as SGHRS and CDR2 as YFSETQ. The CDR3 has 14 amino acids. Together with a sample-barcoded 5' primer, a J-beta primer mix was included in a second PCR lasting roughly 6 to 12 cycles. All cDNA molecules were each tagged by a template-switch adaptor with 12 random nucleotides. TCRdb re-called the 5' RACE reads through MiXCR, storing one row per CDR3 protein. The table shows more than 1.4 million distinct CDR3 sequences, with about 43% occurring only once. About this clonotype itself: No antigen is known for it. Its ends do not fully match the called genes, so a read error is possible.

The material sequenced was blood. The sequence was collected from a woman between 18 and 30 years old in good health. The chain couples TRBV5-1 to TRBJ1-1; D remains ambiguous. This chain's CDR3 is CVSSLESGNTEAFF. CDR3 nucleotide sequence: TGCGTCAGCAGCTTGGAGTCCGGGAACACTGAAGCTTTCTTT.